Reported below is one TCR beta chain. The source of the sample is a study of control samples from healthy donors and cancer patients. Profiled with immunoSEQ multiplex PCR; TCRdb holds only in-frame clones, not every one. The table lists approximately 74,000 clones, about 94% of them singletons. V was cut by 0 bases and J by 7 bases, with 8 bases left in between. The length of the CDR3 is 12 residues. The germline CDR1 and CDR2 sequences are SGHRS and YFSETQ. The sample was blood. This sequence originates from a woman in her twenties or thirties in good health. The chain recombines TRBV5-1 with TRBJ2-7; TRBD1 is a possible D gene (5 bases). The chain's CDR3 is CASSLGQGEQYF. The CDR3 DNA sequence: TGCGCCAGCAGCTTGGGTCAGGGAGAGCAGTACTTC.